A selection of T cell receptor beta chains follows, all from one sample in a study of control samples from healthy donors and cancer patients. Repertoires were generated with immunoSEQ multiplex PCR, while TCRdb's copy carries only in-frame clones and drops some. The sample includes 140,000 or so clones, just under 95% of them seen just once. Sequencing used PBMCs. The receptors were sampled from a man in his fifties or sixties with colorectal cancer. The CDR3 runs from the conserved cysteine through the conserved F or W. The D gene is left open where the match is weak. Some rows mark clone size as missing; the rest say once, few, many or name a class of expanded clone.

J gene	D gene	V gene	clone size	CDR3 protein	CDR3 DNA
TRBJ1-5	TRBD1	TRBV5-1	-	CASSLAGGGQPQHF	TGCGCCAGCAGCCTCGCAGGGGGGGGCCAGCCCCAGCATTTT
TRBJ1-4	TRBD1	TRBV4-1	-	CASSQDDRGAVFF	TGCGCCAGCAGCCAAGATGACAGGGGGGCCGTGTTTTTT
TRBJ2-7	-	TRBV5-1	-	CASSFLPKGYEQYF	TGCGCCAGCAGCTTCCTCCCAAAGGGGTACGAGCAGTACTTC
TRBJ2-3	-	TRBV2	-	CASSVSIASSTDTQYF	TGTGCCAGCAGTGTTTCGATAGCGTCTAGCACAGATACGCAGTATTTT
TRBJ1-2	-	TRBV29-1	-	CSVDWGGYTF	TGCAGCGTTGATTGGGGAGGCTACACCTTC
TRBJ2-2	-	TRBV6-6	-	CASSSRNTGELFF	TGTGCCAGCAGTTCCAGGAACACCGGGGAGCTGTTTTTT
TRBJ1-6	-	TRBV2	-	CASSSRGITSPLHF	TGTGCCAGCAGTTCCAGGGGAATCACGTCACCCCTCCACTTT
TRBJ2-1	-	TRBV27	-	CASSTAGTASYNEQFF	TGTGCCAGCAGTACGGCCGGGACTGCCTCCTACAATGAGCAGTTCTTC
TRBJ1-1	TRBD1	TRBV6-5	-	CASSSGTGTNTEAFF	TGTGCCAGCAGTTCCGGGACAGGGACGAACACTGAAGCTTTCTTT
TRBJ1-1	TRBD1	TRBV4-1	-	CAPGRQGIMNTEAFF	TGCGCCCCCGGAAGACAGGGAATCATGAACACTGAAGCTTTCTTT
TRBJ1-1	TRBD1	TRBV5-1	-	CASSPGTANTEAFF	TGCGCCAGCAGCCCTGGGACAGCCAACACTGAAGCTTTCTTT
TRBJ1-2	-	TRBV12-3/TRBV12-4	-	CASSLNRAYGYTF	TGTGCCAGCAGCTTGAACAGGGCCTATGGCTACACCTTC
TRBJ2-7	TRBD1	TRBV19	-	CASSIRQGAYEQYF	TGTGCCAGTAGTATTAGACAGGGGGCCTACGAGCAGTACTTC
TRBJ1-1	-	TRBV5-8	-	CASSLNRATEAFF	TGTGCCAGCAGCTTGAACAGGGCCACTGAAGCTTTCTTT
TRBJ1-5	-	TRBV19	-	CASSIVPRAGGNQPQHF	TGTGCCAGTAGTATAGTCCCCAGGGCGGGTGGCAATCAGCCCCAGCATTTT
TRBJ2-5	-	TRBV9	-	CASSAHEGGPVGQETQYF	TGTGCCAGCAGCGCCCACGAGGGGGGGCCGGTGGGCCAAGAGACCCAGTACTTC
TRBJ1-2	-	TRBV11-3	-	CASSLEGQLFYGYTF	TGTGCCAGCAGCTTAGAAGGGCAGCTTTTTTATGGCTACACCTTC
TRBJ2-1	TRBD1	TRBV19	-	CASSYTGTGGGEQFF	TGTGCCAGTAGCTATACCGGGACAGGGGGTGGTGAGCAGTTCTTC
TRBJ2-1	-	TRBV4-3	-	CASSRSAVGYYNEQFF	TGCGCCAGCAGCCGGTCGGCGGTGGGTTACTACAATGAGCAGTTCTTC
TRBJ1-1	-	TRBV20-1	-	CSAREGQEAFF	TGCAGTGCTAGAGAAGGACAGGAAGCTTTCTTT
TRBJ2-7	-	TRBV11-2	once	CASSLERGVRVSYEQYF	TGTGCCAGCAGCTTAGAACGCGGGGTCCGGGTCTCCTACGAGCAGTACTTC
TRBJ1-1	-	TRBV28	-	CASSRLSGAFF	TGTGCCAGCAGCCGTTTGTCAGGAGCTTTCTTT
TRBJ1-1	TRBD1	TRBV10-3	-	CAISVQDRGTEAFF	TGTGCCATCAGCGTCCAGGACAGGGGCACTGAAGCTTTCTTT
TRBJ1-5	-	TRBV9	-	CASSVGQSSNQPQHF	TGTGCCAGCAGCGTAGGACAGAGTAGCAATCAGCCCCAGCATTTT
TRBJ1-1	-	TRBV6-5	-	CASSYRTGYTEAFF	TGTGCCAGCAGTTACAGGACCGGGTACACTGAAGCTTTCTTT
TRBJ2-2	TRBD1	TRBV18	-	CASSGTDNTGELFF	TGTGCCAGCTCCGGGACAGATAATACCGGGGAGCTGTTTTTT
TRBJ2-6	-	TRBV6-2/TRBV6-3	-	CASSPLWLPGANVLTF	TGTGCCAGCAGCCCGCTCTGGCTGCCTGGGGCCAACGTCCTGACTTTC
TRBJ1-1	-	TRBV18	once	CASSLGSMNTEAFF	TGTGCCAGCTCACTCGGGTCCATGAACACTGAAGCTTTCTTT
TRBJ1-2	TRBD1	TRBV7-2	-	CASSPDVGTGGGSYGYTF	TGTGCCAGCAGCCCAGATGTCGGGACAGGGGGCGGTAGCTATGGCTACACCTTC
TRBJ2-7	-	TRBV6-2/TRBV6-3	-	CASSRGLLGYEQYF	TGTGCCAGCAGTCGGGGACTCCTCGGCTACGAGCAGTACTTC
TRBJ1-1	-	TRBV5-4	-	CASSLAGLGGTEAFF	TGTGCCAGCAGCTTGGCGGGTCTTGGTGGCACTGAAGCTTTCTTT
TRBJ1-2	TRBD1	TRBV19	-	CASSISSAGGDYGYTF	TGTGCCAGTAGTATCTCAAGCGCAGGGGGCGACTATGGCTACACCTTC
TRBJ2-2	-	TRBV4-1	once	CASSPSFRGDRGLFF	TGCGCCAGCAGCCCCTCATTTAGGGGGGATAGGGGGCTGTTTTTT
TRBJ2-2	-	TRBV7-2	-	CASSFQGGDTGELFF	TGTGCCAGCAGCTTTCAGGGGGGTGACACCGGGGAGCTGTTTTTT
TRBJ2-7	-	TRBV4-1	-	CASSRGTVGVAEQYF	TGCGCCAGCAGCCGAGGGACGGTCGGGGTGGCTGAGCAGTACTTC
TRBJ1-5	-	TRBV7-9	-	CASSTIEAGHQPQHF	TGTGCCAGCAGCACTATTGAGGCAGGGCATCAGCCCCAGCATTTT
TRBJ1-2	TRBD1	TRBV27	-	CASSYSGTGVEDYTF	TGTGCCAGCAGTTATTCCGGGACAGGCGTCGAGGACTACACCTTC
TRBJ2-6	-	TRBV30	-	CAWSVGGPGANVLTF	TGTGCCTGGAGTGTCGGTGGCCCTGGGGCCAACGTCCTGACTTTC
TRBJ2-3	TRBD2	TRBV7-2	-	CASSLVVSGGGTDTQYF	TGTGCCAGCAGCTTAGTAGTTAGCGGGGGGGGCACAGATACGCAGTATTTT
TRBJ1-3	TRBD1	TRBV3-1/TRBV3-2	-	CASSRQGTGNTIYF	TGTGCCAGCAGCCGACAGGGGACGGGAAACACCATATATTTT
TRBJ2-3	TRBD2	TRBV5-1	-	CASSHLGGGATDTQYF	TGCGCCAGCAGCCACCTTGGCGGGGGGGCTACAGATACGCAGTATTTT
TRBJ2-5	TRBD2	TRBV7-9	-	CASGTAGEYF	TGTGCCAGCGGTACGGCGGGGGAGTACTTC
TRBJ2-7	-	TRBV5-1	few	CASRAGTSYEQYF	TGCGCCAGCAGAGCCGGGACATCCTACGAGCAGTACTTC
TRBJ2-7	TRBD2	TRBV6-9	-	CASSYSNAGGPYEQYF	TGTGCCAGCAGTTATTCGAACGCGGGGGGGCCGTACGAGCAGTACTTC
TRBJ2-7	TRBD1	TRBV20-1	-	CSARALGQAFF	TGCAGTGCTAGGGCATTGGGACAGGCCTTCTTC
TRBJ1-2	-	TRBV13	-	CASSLAGQTPYGYTF	TGTGCCAGCAGCTTAGCCGGACAGACCCCATATGGCTACACCTTC
TRBJ2-1	-	TRBV10-3	-	CAIGGGTQQFF	TGTGCCATCGGAGGGGGGACGCAGCAGTTCTTC
TRBJ1-5	-	TRBV9	-	CASSVDSNSNQPQHF	TGTGCCAGCAGCGTAGACAGCAATAGCAATCAGCCCCAGCATTTT
TRBJ1-1	TRBD1	TRBV5-1	-	CASSFDRGSEAFF	TGCGCCAGCAGCTTCGACAGGGGTTCTGAAGCTTTCTTT
TRBJ2-2	TRBD2	TRBV18	-	CASSPPASGSAGELFF	TGTGCCAGCTCCCCCCCTGCTAGCGGGTCGGCCGGGGAGCTGTTTTTT
TRBJ2-7	TRBD1	TRBV27	-	CASRAFRGQQFYEQYF	TGTGCCAGCAGGGCCTTCCGGGGACAGCAGTTTTACGAGCAGTACTTC
TRBJ1-5	-	TRBV10-3	-	CAISETVGDQPQHF	TGTGCCATCAGTGAGACGGTAGGGGATCAGCCCCAGCATTTT
TRBJ1-6	-	TRBV11-2	-	CASSLDNGVNSPLHF	TGTGCCAGCAGCTTAGATAACGGGGTGAATTCACCCCTCCACTTT
TRBJ2-7	-	TRBV6-2/TRBV6-3	once	CASSQTYYEQYF	TGTGCCAGCAGCCAGACGTATTACGAGCAGTACTTC
TRBJ2-7	-	TRBV6-5	-	CASSRTAKEQYF	TGTGCCAGCAGTCGGACAGCCAAAGAGCAGTACTTC